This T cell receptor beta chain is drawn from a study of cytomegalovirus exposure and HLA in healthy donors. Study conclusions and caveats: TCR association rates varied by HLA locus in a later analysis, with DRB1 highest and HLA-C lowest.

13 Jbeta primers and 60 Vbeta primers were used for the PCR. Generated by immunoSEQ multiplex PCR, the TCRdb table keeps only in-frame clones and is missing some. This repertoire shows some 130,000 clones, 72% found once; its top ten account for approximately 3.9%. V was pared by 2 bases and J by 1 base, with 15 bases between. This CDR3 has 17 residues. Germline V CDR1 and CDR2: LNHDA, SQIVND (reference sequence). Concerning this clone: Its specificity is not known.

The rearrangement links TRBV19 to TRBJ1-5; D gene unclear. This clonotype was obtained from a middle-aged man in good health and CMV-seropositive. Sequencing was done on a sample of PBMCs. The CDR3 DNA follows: TGTGCCAGTAGTATAATCTCTTTAGGACTGAGCAATCAGCCCCAGCATTTT. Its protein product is CASSIISLGLSNQPQHF.